Here is one TCR beta chain with its context. Per the study methods: Nucleated cell counts were estimated from reference gene primer amplification. This table comes from immunoSEQ multiplex PCR, and its TCRdb copy is limited to in-frame clones, with some not included. Clone size and V and J calls were adopted from that table, with D and trimming inferred from the DNA. This table holds around 250,000 clones, around 84% found once. J was trimmed by 0 bases and V by 5 bases; bases with no gene match: 4. The CDR3 consists of 15 residues. Germline V lookup: CDR1 MDHEN, CDR2 SYDVKM. This specimen comes from a study of blood T cell repertoires in COVID-19. The study recruited people aged 18 to 89 years across approximately 25 US areas. Donors were grouped by their self-reported clinical history. Among Cohort 3 donors, those recovered had two negative PCRs, clearance, or symptom resolution.

The source of this sequence is a woman in her fifties or sixties who had recovered from COVID-19. V gene TRBV28 combines with J gene TRBJ2-4; 7 nucleotides align to TRBD1. Sequencing used PBMCs or T cells enriched from blood (not recorded which). In nucleotides, the CDR3 is TGTGCCAGCAGTACAGGGGAAGTAGCCAAAAACATTCAGTACTTC. Its protein product is CASSTGEVAKNIQYF.